Below are 21 T cell receptor beta chains sequenced from a single sample in a study of radiotherapy plus CTLA-4 blockade in lung cancer. Only in-frame clones appear in the TCRdb table, and some are missing; sequencing was by immunoSEQ multiplex PCR. The sample consists of tens of thousands of clones, about four fifths of them appearing once. Sequences were derived from peripheral blood, sampled from a patient treated with radiotherapy plus ipilimumab. The receptors stem from a human donor with non-small cell lung cancer that progressed on radiotherapy plus ipilimumab.

The chain links TRBV30 to TRBJ1-5; 8 nucleotides agree with TRBD1. The CDR3 covers 13 residues. The V segment lost 2 bases and the J segment 4 bases; nucleotides outside the gene matches: 1. From germline, CDR1 is GTSNPN and CDR2 SVGIG (reference sequence). For the CDR3, the DNA is TGTGCCTGGAGTAGGACAGGGAATCAGCCCCAGCATTTT. Amino acid sequence: CAWSRTGNQPQHF.

The V and J genes are TRBV7-9 and TRBJ2-7; 7 bases map to TRBD1. Germline CDR1 SEHNR, CDR2 FQNEAQ (reference sequence). V was clipped by 5 bases and J by 2 bases; unmatched bases: 12. The CDR3 is 16 residues long. The CDR3 DNA sequence: TGTGCCAGCAGCGACACCAGGACAGGCTCTACCTACGAGCAGTACTTC. Encoded protein: CASSDTRTGSTYEQYF.

This chain uses TRBV7-9 with TRBJ2-1, with D possibly matching TRBD2 (6 bases). The V gene lost 4 bases and the J gene lost 4 bases, with 17 bases spanning the gap. The germline gives CDR1 SEHNR, CDR2 FQNEAQ (reference sequence). The CDR3 length is 16 residues. The CDR3 protein is CASSSPGGLHYNEQFF. In nucleotides, the CDR3 is TGTGCCAGCAGCTCCCCCGGAGGGCTCCATTACAATGAGCAGTTCTTC.

V and J are TRBV29-1 and TRBJ2-3; 9 bases are shared with TRBD2. Losses at the gene ends were 0 bases for V and 2 bases for J; bases not matched to a gene: 6. The length of the CDR3 is 16 residues. Germline V gene lookup returns CDR1 SQVTM and CDR2 ANQGSEA. CDR3 DNA sequence: TGCAGCGTTGAAGATGGGGCTAGCGGGATCACAGATACGCAGTATTTT. Translated: CSVEDGASGITDTQYF.

The chain couples TRBV6-5 to TRBJ1-3, with TRBD1 matching over 9 bases. The germline V gene has CDR1 MNHEY and CDR2 SVGAGI. The ends lost 4 bases at V and 6 bases at J; junction bases unmatched: 7. This CDR3 comprises 15 residues. CDR3 bases: TGTGCCAGCAGTTCACAGGGGGCTAGTATAAACACCATATATTTT. Protein: CASSSQGASINTIYF.

The chain joins TRBV28 to TRBJ1-1; maybe TRBD1 (5 bases). The germline gives CDR1 MDHEN, CDR2 SYDVKM. The V gene lost 7 bases and the J gene lost 4 bases, with 16 bases spanning the gap. The CDR3 length is 14 residues. The CDR3 loop reads CASIQAGRSTEAFF. CDR3 DNA: TGTGCCAGCATTCAGGCAGGGCGCAGCACTGAAGCTTTCTTT.

The chain is built from TRBV5-1 and TRBJ2-1, with TRBD2 identical over 10 bases. Unmatched junction bases numbered 2, after V lost 4 bases and J lost 4 bases. The germline gives CDR1 SGHRS, CDR2 YFSETQ. The CDR3 contains 14 residues. In nucleotides, the CDR3 is TGCGCCAGCAGCCGGACTAGCGGATACAATGAGCAGTTCTTC. It is translated as CASSRTSGYNEQFF. Filled out from reference TRBV5-1 and TRBJ2-1, the complete variable domain reads KAGVTQTPRYLIKTRGQQVTLSCSPISGHRSVSWYQQTPGQGLQFLFEYFSETQRNKGNFPGRFSGRQFSNSRSEMNVSTLELGDSALYLCASSRTSGYNEQFFGPGTRLTVL.

This chain joins TRBV27 and TRBJ1-1, with a possible D match to TRBD1 (6 bases). Germline loops: CDR1 MNHEY, CDR2 SMNVEV (reference sequence). Trimming stripped 6 bases from V and 3 bases from J, with 14 bases between. This CDR3 is built from 14 residues. The chain's CDR3 is CASSTTGSDTEAFF. For the CDR3, the DNA is TGTGCCAGCAGCACTACAGGGTCCGACACTGAAGCTTTCTTT.

The chain couples TRBV11-2 to TRBJ1-1, with TRBD1 as a possible D gene (6 bases). Deletions cut 4 bases from V and 5 bases from J, with 23 bases between. This CDR3 region has 17 residues. Germline-derived CDR1 and CDR2 are SGHAT and FQNNGV. The DNA of the CDR3 is TGTGCCAGCAGCTCGGAGGGGGGTTCTACGATGAGAACTGAAGCTTTCTTT. Translation gives CASSSEGGSTMRTEAFF.

A few counts support this clone. The chain has TRBV5-4 and TRBJ1-4, with TRBD1 identical over 11 bases. V shed 0 bases and J 12 bases; nucleotides not matched to a gene: 7. CDR1 and CDR2 from the germline V gene are SGHNT and YYREEE (reference sequence). This CDR3 comprises 15 residues. In nucleotides, the CDR3 is TGTGCCAGCAGCTTGGCCGGGACAGGGGGAGGGGAACTGTTTTTT. Amino acid sequence: CASSLAGTGGGELFF.

The chain uses TRBV2 and TRBJ2-7; D may match TRBD1 or TRBD2 (5 bases each). The CDR3 is 11 residues long. Trimming stripped 6 bases from V and 3 bases from J, with 6 bases between. Germline-derived CDR1 and CDR2 are SNHLY and FYNNEI. The CDR3 protein is CASRRGYEQYF. The CDR3 bases are TGTGCCAGCAGGAGGGGCTACGAGCAGTACTTC.

This clone was seen only once. CDR3 protein: CASSLGVASGALNEQFF. The CDR3 DNA reads as TGTGCCAGCAGCTTAGGTGTGGCTAGCGGGGCCCTCAATGAGCAGTTCTTC. The chain joins TRBV11-2 to TRBJ2-1; 9 bases are a match to TRBD2. This CDR3 has 17 amino acids. V trimming: 1 base; J trimming: 6 bases; junction bases outside the gene matches: 10. Germline CDR1 SGHAT, CDR2 FQNNGV.

The chain links TRBV30 to TRBJ1-6; tentative D call: TRBD1 (6 bases). The germline gives CDR1 GTSNPN, CDR2 SVGIG (reference sequence). Trimming took off 1 base at V and 9 bases at J, with 13 bases between the two ends. The CDR3 has 14 residues. CDR3 nucleotides: TGTGCCTGGAGTGAGGGCAGGGGAATTTCACCCCTCCACTTT. Protein product: CAWSEGRGISPLHF.

This clone was seen just once. The V gene is TRBV18, the J gene TRBJ1-5; D not resolved. This CDR3 has 18 amino acids. Trimming removed 1 base from V and 0 bases from J, with 16 bases in between. From germline, CDR1 is KGHSH and CDR2 LQKENI. CDR3: CASSPRPGRGTSNQPQHF. As DNA, the CDR3 is TGTGCCAGCTCACCACGACCTGGACGGGGAACTAGCAATCAGCCCCAGCATTTT.

About this clone: One end of the junction does not line up with germline, which may come from a read error. The CDR3 coding sequence is TGTGCCAGCAGGGAAGACAGGGGGCCCGTCTCCTACAATGAGCAGTTCTTC. Its protein product is CASREDRGPVSYNEQFF. The gene calls are TRBV6-1 and TRBJ2-1; TRBD1 agrees at 10 bases. CDR1 and CDR2 (germline): MNHNS, SASEGT. This CDR3 has 17 amino acids.

The V and J genes are TRBV7-9 and TRBJ1-6; no definite D call. The CDR3 extends over 15 amino acids. Germline V gene data show CDR1 as SEHNR and CDR2 as FQNEAQ (reference sequence). V lost 2 bases, J lost 4 bases, and 9 bases lay in between. In DNA form, the CDR3 reads TGTGCCAGCAGCTTACAGGACCCGTATAATTCACCCCTCCACTTT. It yields the protein CASSLQDPYNSPLHF.

The chain couples TRBV28 to TRBJ1-5; D unresolved. This CDR3 is 16 amino acids long. CDR1 and CDR2 (germline): MDHEN, SYDVKM. With 5 bases removed from V and 4 bases from J, the gap between germline ends came to 18 bases. The DNA of the CDR3 is TGTGCCAGCAGTGACTGGGAGGTAATAGGGAATCAGCCCCAGCATTTT. It is translated as CASSDWEVIGNQPQHF.

The rearrangement links TRBV7-9 to TRBJ2-6; 7 nucleotides match TRBD1. This CDR3 spans 16 amino acids. Unmatched junction bases numbered 8, after V lost 6 bases and J lost 3 bases. Germline CDR1 SEHNR, CDR2 FQNEAQ (reference sequence). CDR3: CASSGTGVLGANVLTF. The CDR3 nucleotides are TGTGCCAGCAGTGGTACAGGGGTACTTGGGGCCAACGTCCTGACTTTC.

The rearrangement links TRBV5-6 to TRBJ2-6, with TRBD1 as a possible D gene (6 bases). The length of the CDR3 is 17 residues. The germline gives CDR1 SGHDT, CDR2 YYEEEE. Trimming took off 5 bases at V and 0 bases at J, with 15 bases between the two ends. The CDR3 sequence: CASSRTAKSSGANVLTF. The CDR3 nucleotides read TGTGCCAGCAGTCGGACAGCCAAAAGCTCTGGGGCCAACGTCCTGACTTTC.

The chain combines TRBV10-1 with TRBJ2-7; no definite D call. This CDR3 comprises 14 residues. Per the germline V gene, CDR1 is WNHNN and CDR2 is SYGVQD (reference sequence). V dropped 0 bases and J dropped 2 bases, with 8 bases sitting between them. CDR3 in amino acids: CASSESWITYEQYF. The CDR3 DNA reads as TGCGCCAGCAGTGAGTCGTGGATTACCTACGAGCAGTACTTC.

The chain uses TRBV27 and TRBJ1-2, with D possibly TRBD1 on 5 matching bases. V lost 7 bases, J lost 4 bases, and 13 bases lay in between. The germline gives CDR1 MNHEY, CDR2 SMNVEV (reference sequence). The CDR3 extends over 13 amino acids. In DNA, the CDR3 is TGTGCCAGCACCCCTACAGGCACCTATGGCTACACCTTC. Translated, it gives CASTPTGTYGYTF.